This T cell receptor beta chain stems from a study of blood T cell repertoires in COVID-19. Study overall: Symptom resolution, clearance, or two negative PCRs marked donors in Cohort 3 as recovered. Some COVID-19 samples were acute and others convalescent; all came from the United States, Italy and Spain.

Participants were placed into cohorts based on the clinical history they reported. Only one count was recorded for this clone. Original analysis: Amplifying reference gene primers gave estimates of nucleated cell counts. Data came from immunoSEQ multiplex PCR; TCRdb stores just in-frame clones and leaves some out. V, J and clone size are taken as reported in that table, and D and trimming were inferred from the DNA itself. The sample contains 250,000 to 350,000 clones, approximately 90% of which appear only once. This CDR3 is built from 15 residues. Germline values: CDR1 KGHDR, CDR2 SFDVKD. Unmatched junction bases numbered 10, after V lost 3 bases and J lost 7 bases.

Sequenced sample: PBMCs or T cells enriched from blood (not recorded which). The receptor was derived from an older woman in a cohort exposed to, infected with or recovered from COVID-19 (not recorded which). V and J are TRBV24-1 and TRBJ1-1; TRBD1 aligns across 7 bases. CDR3 sequence: CATSDARQGGGEAFF. The DNA for the CDR3 is TGTGCCACCAGTGATGCCCGACAGGGAGGCGGTGAAGCTTTCTTT.